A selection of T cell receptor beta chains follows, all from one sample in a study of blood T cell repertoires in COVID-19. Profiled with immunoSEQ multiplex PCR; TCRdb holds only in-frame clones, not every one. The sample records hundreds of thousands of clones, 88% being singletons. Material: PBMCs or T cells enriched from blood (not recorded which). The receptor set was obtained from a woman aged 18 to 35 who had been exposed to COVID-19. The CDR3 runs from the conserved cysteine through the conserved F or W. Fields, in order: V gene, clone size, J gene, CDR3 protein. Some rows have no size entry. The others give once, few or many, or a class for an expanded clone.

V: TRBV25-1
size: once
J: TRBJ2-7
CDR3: CASTPQGQTYEQYF

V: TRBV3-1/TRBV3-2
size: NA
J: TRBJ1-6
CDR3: CASSQRNSPLHF

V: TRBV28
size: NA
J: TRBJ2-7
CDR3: CASRVTGSSYEQYF

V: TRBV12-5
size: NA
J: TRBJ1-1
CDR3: CASGLVQADGNTEAFF

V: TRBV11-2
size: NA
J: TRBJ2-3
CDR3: CASRTGLAGDTQYF

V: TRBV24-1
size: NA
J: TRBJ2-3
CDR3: CATSDPRASGTDTQYF

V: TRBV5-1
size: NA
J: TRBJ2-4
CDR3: CASSFQGSSGIANQYF

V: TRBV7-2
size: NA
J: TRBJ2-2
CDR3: CASSLGQGGTGELFF

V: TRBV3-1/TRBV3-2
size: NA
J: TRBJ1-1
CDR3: CASSQDPGVYAFF

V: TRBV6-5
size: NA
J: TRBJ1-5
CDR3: CASSPTGDQPQHF

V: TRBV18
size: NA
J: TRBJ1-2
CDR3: CASHRDRANYGYTF

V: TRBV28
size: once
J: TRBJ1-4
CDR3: CAAQGGANEKLFF

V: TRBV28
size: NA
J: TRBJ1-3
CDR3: CASSKGGMGSGNTIYF

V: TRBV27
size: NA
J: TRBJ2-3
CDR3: CASSKGDLFTDTQYF